The entry that follows covers one T cell receptor beta chain sequence. What it binds is unknown. Germline values: CDR1 SQVTM, CDR2 ANQGSEA. This CDR3 comprises 14 residues. Trimming cost V 4 bases and J 2 bases, with 11 bases left between them. This record belongs to a study of beta chain features in type 1 diabetes. Turning to the study itself: Patients were similar to healthy donors in age and gender (as well as in cell yields). The samples had more than 95 million sorted cells examined in all.

Of the isolated RNA, all was reverse transcribed, and so the sequenced material was expressed TCRB transcripts. Method: immunoSEQ multiplex PCR; TCRdb's copy keeps in-frame clones and lacks some. Of 330,000 or so clones in the sample, around 12% are singletons; the top ten hold around 0.01%. Findings and limits, study-wide: TCRB CDR3s were moderately but significantly shorter in Type 1 diabetes patients in all four CD4+ subsets. Insertion counts at VDJ junctions were lower in type 1 diabetes patients, who also showed more deletions there. For TCRB rearrangement, an influence of HLA type remained unresolved here.

The clonotype originates from a woman younger than 30 with type 1 diabetes. Sequenced sample: naive CD4+ T cells from blood. The chain joins TRBV29-1 to TRBJ1-4, with TRBD1 as a possible D gene (6 bases). In DNA form, the CDR3 reads TGCAGCGTTGCTTACAGGGACACTAATGAAAAACTGTTTTTT. This codes for CSVAYRDTNEKLFF.